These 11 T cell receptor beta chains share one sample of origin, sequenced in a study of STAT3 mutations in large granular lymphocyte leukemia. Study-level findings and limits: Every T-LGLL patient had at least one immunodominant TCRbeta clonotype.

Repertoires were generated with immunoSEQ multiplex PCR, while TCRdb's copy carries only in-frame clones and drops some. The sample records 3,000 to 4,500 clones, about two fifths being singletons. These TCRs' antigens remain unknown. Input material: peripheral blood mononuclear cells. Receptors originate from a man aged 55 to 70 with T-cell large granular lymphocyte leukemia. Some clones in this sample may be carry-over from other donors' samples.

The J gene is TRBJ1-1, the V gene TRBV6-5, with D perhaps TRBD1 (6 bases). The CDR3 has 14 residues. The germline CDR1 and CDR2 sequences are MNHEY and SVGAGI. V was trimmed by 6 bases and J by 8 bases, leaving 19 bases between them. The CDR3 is CASSPGTKLGEAFF. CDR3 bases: TGTGCCAGCAGCCCCGGGACAAAACTTGGGGAAGCTTTCTTT.

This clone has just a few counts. The DNA of the CDR3 is TGTGCCTGGAGCCAAGGGGACTACCAGATTAGGGATACGCAGTATTTT. It yields the protein CAWSQGDYQIRDTQYF. The gene calls are TRBV30 and TRBJ2-3; 7 bases are a match to TRBD2. The ends lost 3 bases at V and 6 bases at J; junction bases unmatched: 15. The CDR3 loop spans 16 amino acids. Germline assignment: CDR1 GTSNPN and CDR2 SVGIG (reference sequence).

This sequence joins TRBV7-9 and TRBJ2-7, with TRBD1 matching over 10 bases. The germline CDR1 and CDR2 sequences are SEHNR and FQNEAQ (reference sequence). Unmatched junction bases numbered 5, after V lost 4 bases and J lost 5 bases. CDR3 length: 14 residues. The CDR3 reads CASSSPGQGHEQYV. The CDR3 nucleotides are TGTGCCAGCAGCTCCCCGGGACAGGGGCACGAGCAGTACGTC.

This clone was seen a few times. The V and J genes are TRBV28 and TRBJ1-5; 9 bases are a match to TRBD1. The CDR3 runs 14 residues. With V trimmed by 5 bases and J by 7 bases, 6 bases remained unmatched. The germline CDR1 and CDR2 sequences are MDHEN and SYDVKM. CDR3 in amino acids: CASSLDRGQQPQHF. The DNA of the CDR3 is TGTGCCAGCAGTCTGGACAGGGGTCAACAGCCCCAGCATTTT. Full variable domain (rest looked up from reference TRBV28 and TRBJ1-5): DVKVTQSSRYLVKRTGEKVFLECVQDMDHENMFWYRQDPGLGLRLIYFSYDVKMKEKGDIPEGYSVSREKKERFSLILESASTNQTSMYLCASSLDRGQQPQHFGDGTRLSIL.

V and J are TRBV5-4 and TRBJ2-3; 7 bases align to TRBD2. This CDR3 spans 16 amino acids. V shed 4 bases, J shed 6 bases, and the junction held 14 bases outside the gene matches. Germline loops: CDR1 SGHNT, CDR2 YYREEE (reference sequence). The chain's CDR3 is CASSPLGGGAGDTQYF. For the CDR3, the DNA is TGTGCCAGCAGCCCCCTTGGGGGGGGAGCAGGGGATACGCAGTATTTT.

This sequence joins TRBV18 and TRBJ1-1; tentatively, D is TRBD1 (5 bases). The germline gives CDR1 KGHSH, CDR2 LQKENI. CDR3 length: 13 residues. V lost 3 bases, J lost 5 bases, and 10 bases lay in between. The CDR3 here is CASSPGVVTEAFF. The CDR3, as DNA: TGTGCCAGCTCACCGGGGGTGGTGACTGAAGCTTTCTTT.

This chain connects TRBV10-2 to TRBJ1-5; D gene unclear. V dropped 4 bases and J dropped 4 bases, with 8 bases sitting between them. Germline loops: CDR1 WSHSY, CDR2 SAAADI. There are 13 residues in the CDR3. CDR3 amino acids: CASSVTLNQPQHF. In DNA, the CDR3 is TGCGCCAGCAGTGTTACCCTTAATCAGCCCCAGCATTTT.

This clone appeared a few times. CDR3 residues: CAWSVLGEKLFF. Here the CDR3 DNA reads TGTGCCTGGAGTGTACTTGGTGAAAAACTGTTTTTT. This chain links TRBV30 with TRBJ1-4; no clear D gene. Per the germline V gene, CDR1 is GTSNPN and CDR2 is SVGIG (reference sequence). This CDR3 has 12 amino acids. Trimming removed 0 bases from V and 7 bases from J, with 6 bases in between.

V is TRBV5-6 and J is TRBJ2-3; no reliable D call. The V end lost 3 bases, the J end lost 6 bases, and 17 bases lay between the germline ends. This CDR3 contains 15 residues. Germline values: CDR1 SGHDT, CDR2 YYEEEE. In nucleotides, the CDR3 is TGTGCCAGCAGCTCGCCGCCGGGCCACCGGGATACGCAGTATTTT. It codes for CASSSPPGHRDTQYF.

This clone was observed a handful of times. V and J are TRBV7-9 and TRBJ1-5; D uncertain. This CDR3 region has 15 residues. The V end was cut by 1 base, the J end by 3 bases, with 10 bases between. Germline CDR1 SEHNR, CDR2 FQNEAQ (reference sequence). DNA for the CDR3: TGTGCCAGCAGCTTAGAATATGGCGACAATCAGCCCCAGCATTTT. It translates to CASSLEYGDNQPQHF. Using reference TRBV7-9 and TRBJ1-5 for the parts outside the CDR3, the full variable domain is DTGVSQNPRHKITKRGQNVTFRCDPISEHNRLYWYRQTLGQGPEFLTYFQNEAQLEKSRLLSDRFSAERPKGSFSTLEIQRTEQGDSAMYLCASSLEYGDNQPQHFGDGTRLSIL.

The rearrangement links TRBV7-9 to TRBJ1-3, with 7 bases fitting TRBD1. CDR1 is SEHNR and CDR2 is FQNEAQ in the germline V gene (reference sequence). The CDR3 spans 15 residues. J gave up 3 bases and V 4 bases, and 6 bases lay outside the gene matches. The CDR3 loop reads CASSSEGALGNTIYF. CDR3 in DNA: TGTGCCAGCAGCTCCGAGGGGGCGCTTGGAAACACCATATATTTT.